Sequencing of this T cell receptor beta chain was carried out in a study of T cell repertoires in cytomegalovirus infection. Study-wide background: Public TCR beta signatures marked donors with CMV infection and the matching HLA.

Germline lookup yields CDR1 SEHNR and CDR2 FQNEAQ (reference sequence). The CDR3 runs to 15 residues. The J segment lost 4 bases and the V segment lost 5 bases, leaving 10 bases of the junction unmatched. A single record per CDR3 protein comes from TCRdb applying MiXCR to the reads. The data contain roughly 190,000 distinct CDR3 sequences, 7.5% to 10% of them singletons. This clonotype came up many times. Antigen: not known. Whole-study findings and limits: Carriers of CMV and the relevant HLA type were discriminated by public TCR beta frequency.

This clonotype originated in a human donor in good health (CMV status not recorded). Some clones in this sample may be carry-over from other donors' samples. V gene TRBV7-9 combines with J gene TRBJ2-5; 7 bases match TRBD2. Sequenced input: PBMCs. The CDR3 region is CASSLTLGGGETQYF. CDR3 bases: TGTGCCAGCAGCCTCACCCTGGGGGGGGGAGAGACCCAGTACTTC.